The clone carrying this TCR beta chain was observed a few times. Its antigen is still unknown. From the RACE reads, TCRdb called clonotypes with MiXCR, one entry per CDR3 protein. The table lists nearly 85,000 distinct CDR3 sequences, 11% of them singletons. With V trimmed by 7 bases and J by 5 bases, 3 bases remained unmatched. From germline, CDR1 is SQVTM and CDR2 ANQGSEA. The CDR3 is made up of 12 amino acids. These data originate in a study of human T cells and chemical hapten exposure. As to time point: patch test 2, 6 weeks after DPC sensitization. Regarding treatment: therapeutic diphenylcyclopropenone sensitization with weekly scalp DPC. Total RNA extraction was carried out from unfractionated whole blood. Study conclusions and caveats: Expanded TCRs grouped into significantly more large CDR3 similarity clusters than controls produced.

The TCR was taken from a man aged 18 to 35 with alopecia areata. Some clones in this sample may be carry-over from other donors' samples. The sample here was whole blood, taken in connection with sensitization to the hapten diphenylcyclopropenone (DPC). This chain joins TRBV29-1 and TRBJ2-4, with TRBD1 identical over 9 bases. The CDR3 sequence: CSERTGENIQYF. The CDR3 bases are TGCAGCGAGCGGACAGGGGAAAACATTCAGTACTTC.